The 29 T cell receptor beta chains below come from one sample, sequenced in a study of T cells in Graves' hyperthyroidism and ophthalmopathy. Amplification of TCR beta CDR3 regions used RNA as the template. With the HTBI primer set, the TCR CDR3 went through a first round of RT-PCR. MiXCR, applied by TCRdb to the multiplex PCR reads, yields one record per CDR3 protein. The table has about 200,000 distinct CDR3 sequences, approximately 16% seen once. Sequencing used blood. All receptors come from a woman aged 45 to 65 with Graves' hyperthyroidism.

Many counts were recorded for this clonotype. The gene calls are TRBV20-1 and TRBJ2-5; D is uncertain. Trimming removed 0 bases from V and 7 bases from J, with 21 bases in between. The CDR3 runs 16 residues. Germline loops: CDR1 DFQATT, CDR2 SNEGSKA (reference sequence). This CDR3 is CSAREGIVGLIATQYF. The CDR3 nucleotides are TGCAGTGCTAGAGAGGGGATTGTAGGCCTAATAGCGACCCAGTACTTC.

This sequence joins TRBV27 and TRBJ1-1; D is unresolved. Per germline, CDR1 MNHEY and CDR2 SMNVEV (reference sequence). The ends were cut back, 6 bases at V and 5 bases at J, with 10 bases in the middle. The CDR3 consists of 12 residues. DNA for the CDR3: TGTGCCAGCAGAGAGGGTTCGACTGAAGCTTTCTTT. It encodes CASREGSTEAFF.

This clonotype was seen at least ten times. The chain links TRBV20-1 to TRBJ2-1; the match to TRBD2 covers 12 bases. Germline V gene lookup returns CDR1 DFQATT and CDR2 SNEGSKA (reference sequence). CDR3 length: 16 amino acids. The ends lost 2 bases at V and 7 bases at J; junction bases unmatched: 9. CDR3 sequence: CSARPSGRAWGNEQFF. As DNA, the CDR3 is TGCAGTGCTAGACCTAGCGGGAGGGCCTGGGGGAATGAGCAGTTCTTC.

This clonotype was observed at least ten times. The V call is TRBV9, the J call TRBJ2-7; 10 bases match TRBD2. The germline gives CDR1 SGDLS, CDR2 YYNGEE. This CDR3 comprises 14 residues. The trim removed 0 bases at V and 6 bases at J, leaving 3 bases unmatched. DNA for the CDR3: TGTGCCAGCAGCGTAGTAGCGGGGGGTGGCGAGCAGTACTTC. It encodes CASSVVAGGGEQYF.

This clonotype was found many times. This chain links TRBV7-8 with TRBJ2-3, with 14 bases fitting TRBD2. Germline CDR1 is SGHVS and CDR2 is FQNEAQ. The CDR3 is 16 amino acids. V shed 5 bases and J 7 bases; nucleotides not matched to a gene: 8. The DNA for the CDR3 is TGTGCCAGCAGCCCGACTAGCGGGAGGGCCGTATATACGCAGTATTTT. Its translation: CASSPTSGRAVYTQYF.

V is TRBV11-3 and J is TRBJ2-5; D not certain. V was pared by 5 bases and J by 8 bases, with 12 bases between. Germline V gene data show CDR1 as SGHNT and CDR2 as YENEEA. The CDR3 loop spans 12 amino acids. CDR3 sequence reads: CASSPSKSTQYF. The CDR3 nucleotides read TGTGCCAGCAGCCCGAGCAAAAGCACCCAGTACTTC. Together with reference TRBV11-3 and TRBJ2-5, the CDR3 gives the full variable domain: EAGVVQSPRYKIIEKKQPVAFWCNPISGHNTLYWYLQNLGQGPELLIRYENEEAVDDSQLPKDRFSAERLKGVDSTLKIQPAELGDSAVYLCASSPSKSTQYFGPGTRLLVL.

This clonotype was seen at least ten times. The genes are TRBV29-1 and TRBJ2-7; 8 bases are a match to TRBD2. CDR1 is SQVTM, CDR2 ANQGSEA, per germline. The length of the CDR3 is 13 residues. V lost 6 bases, J lost 5 bases, and 9 bases stayed unmatched. CDR3 sequence (DNA): TGCAGCGTCTCCAGCGGGAGAGGTAACGAGCAGTACTTC. It translates to CSVSSGRGNEQYF.

This clonotype was seen ten or more times. The J gene is TRBJ2-1, the V gene TRBV20-1, with 7 positions matching TRBD2. Germline assignment: CDR1 DFQATT and CDR2 SNEGSKA (reference sequence). This CDR3 spans 15 amino acids. V lost 6 bases and J lost 5; bases outside the gene matches: 13. CDR3 sequence reads: CSAKPTSLEDNEQFF. CDR3 sequence (DNA): TGCAGTGCAAAGCCGACTAGCCTCGAAGACAATGAGCAGTTCTTC.

This clonotype showed up many times. This chain connects TRBV7-2 to TRBJ1-5; D is ambiguous. Trimming shortened V by 1 base and J by 7 bases, and 11 bases separated the two germline ends. The CDR3 runs 14 residues. Germline values: CDR1 SGHTA, CDR2 FQGNSA. As DNA, the CDR3 is TGTGCCAGCAGCTTAGACGGAGGTGGGCAGCCCCAGCATTTT. Translating it yields CASSLDGGGQPQHF.

This clonotype was seen more than once but under ten times. The V and J genes are TRBV7-3 and TRBJ2-2, with unresolved D. There are 13 residues in the CDR3. The germline V gene encodes CDR1 SGHTA and CDR2 FQGTGA. Trimming left V 1 base short and J 7 bases short, with 7 bases between. CDR3 sequence reads: CASSLILGGELFF. The CDR3 DNA is TGTGCCAGCAGCTTAATATTGGGCGGGGAGCTGTTTTTT.

This clonotype was seen ten or more times. CDR3 sequence reads: CASSLGFGSPNEQFF. Here the CDR3 DNA reads TGTGCCAGCAGCTTAGGGTTCGGTAGCCCCAATGAGCAGTTCTTC. The chain has TRBV11-2 and TRBJ2-1; D ambiguous. The CDR3 contains 15 residues. CDR1 and CDR2 (germline): SGHAT, FQNNGV. The V and J ends lost 1 base and 6 bases respectively, with 13 bases between them.

This clonotype has a count of ten or more. The CDR3 nucleotides are TGTGCCAGCAGTTCGGACAGGGGCTACAATGAGCAGTTCTTC. As protein: CASSSDRGYNEQFF. V is TRBV7-9 and J is TRBJ2-1; the match to TRBD1 covers 9 bases. After removal of 6 bases from V and 3 bases from J, the junction contained 3 bases not matched to a gene. The CDR3 spans 14 residues. Germline V lookup: CDR1 SEHNR, CDR2 FQNEAQ (reference sequence). The whole variable domain, remainder taken from reference TRBV7-9 and TRBJ2-1, is DTGVSQNPRHKITKRGQNVTFRCDPISEHNRLYWYRQTLGQGPEFLTYFQNEAQLEKSRLLSDRFSAERPKGSFSTLEIQRTEQGDSAMYLCASSSDRGYNEQFFGPGTRLTVL.

This clonotype was seen at least ten times. This chain links TRBV7-3 with TRBJ1-1; D is unclear. This CDR3 spans 14 amino acids. Trimming stripped 5 bases from V and 6 bases from J, with 16 bases between. Germline loops: CDR1 SGHTA, CDR2 FQGTGA. The CDR3 region has the DNA TGTGCCAGCAGCCCCGGAGCCCGGGCAGCTGAAGCTTTCTTT. This codes for CASSPGARAAEAFF.

This sequence joins TRBV28 and TRBJ2-1; no firm D call. The CDR3 sequence is 10 residues long. Germline lookup yields CDR1 MDHEN and CDR2 SYDVKM. Trimming removed 9 bases from V and 10 bases from J, with 10 bases in between. CDR3 protein: CASTGEEQFF. The CDR3, as DNA: TGTGCCAGTACCGGTGAGGAGCAGTTCTTC. The complete variable domain, with remaining parts taken from reference TRBV28 and TRBJ2-1, reads DVKVTQSSRYLVKRTGEKVFLECVQDMDHENMFWYRQDPGLGLRLIYFSYDVKMKEKGDIPEGYSVSREKKERFSLILESASTNQTSMYLCASTGEEQFFGPGTRLTVL.

This clonotype was detected many times. The chain carries TRBV19 and TRBJ2-3, with TRBD1 matching over 7 bases. The CDR3 has 14 amino acids. CDR1 LNHDA and CDR2 SQIVND come from the germline V gene (reference sequence). V lost 5 bases, J lost 4 bases, and 6 bases stayed unmatched. The CDR3 bases are TGTGCCAGTAGTCGACAGGGTGGAGCAGATACGCAGTATTTT. It is translated as CASSRQGGADTQYF.

At least ten counts were recorded for this clonotype. The gene calls are TRBV5-1 and TRBJ1-1; the match to TRBD1 covers 12 bases. This CDR3 contains 17 residues. CDR1 SGHRS and CDR2 YFSETQ come from the germline V gene. Trimming took 0 bases from V and 4 from J; bases not matched to a gene: 7. The CDR3 reads CASSLEGTGGIGTEAFF. CDR3 nucleotide sequence: TGCGCCAGCAGCTTGGAAGGGACAGGGGGCATTGGCACTGAAGCTTTCTTT.

The V call is TRBV10-3, the J call TRBJ2-7; TRBD2 matches 8 bases. J lost 6 bases, V lost 6 bases, and 10 bases had no gene match. Looked up from germline, CDR1 is ENHRY and CDR2 is SYGVKD. This CDR3 spans 14 amino acids. Here the CDR3 reads CAIRTGTSNSEQYF. CDR3 nucleotides: TGTGCCATCAGAACCGGGACTAGTAATTCCGAGCAGTACTTC.

This sequence joins TRBV27 and TRBJ2-3, with 15 bases lining up with TRBD2. Germline V gives CDR1 MNHEY, CDR2 SMNVEV (reference sequence). The length of the CDR3 is 17 residues. The junction had 3 bases not matched to a gene; V was cut back by 5 bases and J by 0 bases. The CDR3 nucleotides read TGTGCCAGCAGTGGACTAGCGGGAGGGCAAAGCACAGATACGCAGTATTTT. Amino acid sequence: CASSGLAGGQSTDTQYF.

This clonotype was observed a handful of times. The V gene is TRBV19, the J gene TRBJ2-1, with a weak D call TRBD2 (6 bases). Germline-derived CDR1 and CDR2 are LNHDA and SQIVND (reference sequence). With 6 bases removed from V and 4 bases from J, the gap between germline ends came to 7 bases. The CDR3 spans 12 residues. The CDR3 DNA is TGTGCCAGTAGCGGGAGTTACAATGAGCAGTTCTTC. Amino acids: CASSGSYNEQFF.

In this sample, this clonotype turned up many times. The genes are TRBV11-2 and TRBJ2-5, with TRBD1 matching over 8 bases. The CDR3 is 16 amino acids. Germline trimming cut 5 bases from V and 5 bases from J; bases unmatched to any gene: 13. Germline V CDR1 and CDR2: SGHAT, FQNNGV. The CDR3 spells CASSEKSWTGWETQYF. CDR3 nucleotides: TGTGCCAGCAGCGAAAAATCTTGGACAGGGTGGGAGACCCAGTACTTC. Full variable domain (remainder filled in from reference TRBV11-2 and TRBJ2-5): EAGVAQSPRYKIIEKRQSVAFWCNPISGHATLYWYQQILGQGPKLLIQFQNNGVVDDSQLPKDRFSAERLKGVDSTLKIQPAKLEDSAVYLCASSEKSWTGWETQYFGPGTRLLVL.

This clonotype was recorded at least ten times. The rearrangement joins TRBV12-3 or TRBV12-4 to TRBJ1-5, with TRBD1 matching over 7 bases. V trimming: 6 bases; J trimming: 7 bases; junction bases outside the gene matches: 15. This CDR3 comprises 16 residues. CDR3 in DNA: TGTGCCAGCAGGATAGGGACAGCCAAAGCAGGGCAGCCCCAGCATTTT. Translated, it gives CASRIGTAKAGQPQHF.

This clonotype was counted many times. The chain couples TRBV11-1 to TRBJ2-7; 9 bases map to TRBD1. Trimming cost V 5 bases and J 2 bases; bases outside gene matches: 7. This CDR3 has 15 amino acids. Germline lookup yields CDR1 SGHAT and CDR2 FQDESV (reference sequence). CDR3 DNA sequence: TGTGCCAGCAGCCGGAGGGGACAGGGAACCTACGAGCAGTACTTC. This sequence encodes CASSRRGQGTYEQYF.

In its sample, this clonotype was seen a few times. The chain carries TRBV13 and TRBJ1-5; D may be TRBD1 (6 bases). CDR1 and CDR2 (germline): PRHDT, FYEKMQ (reference sequence). This CDR3 has 15 amino acids. V shed 5 bases and J shed 0 bases, with 11 bases lying between them. CDR3 residues: CASSRRQASNQPQHF. CDR3 sequence (DNA): TGTGCCAGCAGCCGCCGACAGGCTAGCAATCAGCCCCAGCATTTT.

This clonotype was counted ten times or more. The V and J genes are TRBV3-1 and TRBJ1-5; D not certain. Germline lookup yields CDR1 LGHDT and CDR2 YNNKEL (reference sequence). Between the trimmed V and J ends, which lost 2 bases and 4 bases, there was a span of 3 bases. The CDR3 is 12 residues long. CDR3 residues: CASSQPNQPQHF. CDR3 bases: TGTGCCAGCAGCCAACCAAATCAGCCCCAGCATTTT.

This clonotype was detected ten times or more. The rearrangement links TRBV18 to TRBJ1-5; no clear D gene. V lost 6 bases, J lost 0 bases, and 9 bases lay in between. The CDR3 has 14 amino acids. CDR1 is KGHSH, CDR2 LQKENI, per germline. The CDR3 sequence is CASSSVDSNQPQHF. The CDR3 DNA reads as TGTGCCAGCTCGTCCGTAGATAGCAATCAGCCCCAGCATTTT.

This clonotype was seen more than once but under ten times. J is TRBJ2-1 and V is TRBV5-1, with TRBD2 identical over 8 bases. Trimming removed 6 bases from V and 0 bases from J; junction bases left unmatched: 5. This CDR3 comprises 15 residues. The V gene's germline CDR1 is SGHRS and CDR2 YFSETQ. The CDR3 protein is CASTVGLDSYNEQFF. DNA of the CDR3: TGCGCCAGCACCGTGGGACTAGACTCCTACAATGAGCAGTTCTTC.

The gene calls are TRBV5-1 and TRBJ2-7; 9 nucleotides align to TRBD1. The V gene's germline CDR1 is SGHRS and CDR2 YFSETQ. J lost 0 bases, V lost 4 bases, and 5 bases had no gene match. This CDR3 is built from 15 residues. The CDR3 sequence: CASSGGDRVSYEQYF. The CDR3 DNA is TGCGCCAGCAGCGGGGGGGACAGGGTCTCCTACGAGCAGTACTTC.

V usage is TRBV9 and J usage is TRBJ2-1; D possibly corresponds to TRBD1 (5 bases). V lost 0 bases, J lost 9 bases, and 16 bases lay in between. The CDR3 extends over 15 amino acids. Germline-derived CDR1 and CDR2 are SGDLS and YYNGEE. The CDR3 DNA sequence: TGTGCCAGCAGCGTAGGACTGACAAACCAGGGTGAGCAGTTCTTC. Translating it yields CASSVGLTNQGEQFF.

There are a few counts of this clonotype. The chain recombines TRBV6-1 with TRBJ1-5; D uncertain. The V end was cut by 5 bases, the J end by 0 bases, with 11 bases between. The CDR3 is made up of 15 amino acids. CDR1 is MNHNS, CDR2 SASEGT, per germline. CDR3 loop: CASSTNSYSNQPQHF. CDR3 DNA: TGTGCCAGCAGTACAAACAGCTATAGCAATCAGCCCCAGCATTTT.